The entry below describes one T cell receptor beta chain. This clonotype has at least ten counts. The clone's antigen remains unknown. The record has no base qualities; no much larger clone is one base away. This entry belongs to a study of T cell repertoires in cytomegalovirus infection (dated by TCRdb to between 2017 and 2020). As for the study more broadly: Because public TCR beta signatures pointed to carriage of CMV infection together with the matching HLA type, the HLA type of each donor mattered for the analysis.

On the study overall, not on this receptor specifically: In both this cohort and an independent cohort of some 380 donors, the cumulative frequency of public TCR beta family members distinguished carriers of CMV infection plus the relevant HLA type. In the ex vivo response, HLA-C-restricted CMV-specific TCR beta clonotypes were dominant, and in two of eight donors the single most frequent clonotype came from this HLA-C-restricted group.

Sequenced using an Illumina HiSeq 1500. TCRdb's own reprocessing of the public reads used fastp at Q25 and MiXCR and kept productive beta chains. Rows are combined by CDR3 protein, so each entry shows the most common genes and DNA. For this sample there are under 200,000 distinct CDR3 sequences; 9.5% appear just once. The ten largest clones add up to roughly 4.8% of the sample. The germline V gene specifies SGHTA as CDR1 and FQGTGA as CDR2. Ends trimmed: V by 2 bases, J by 6 bases; bases unmatched to a gene: 4. Counted from cysteine to phenylalanine, this CDR3 has 15 amino acids. The CDR3 DNA has 45 bases and is translated from base 1.

The clonotype was recovered from a human donor in good health (CMV status not recorded). Some clones in this sample may be carry-over from other donors' samples. The specimen sequenced was PBMCs. Recombination joined TRBV7-3 with TRBJ2-2; 9 central nucleotides agree with TRBD2. The CDR3 protein: CASSLLAGDPGELFF. The DNA sequence is TGTGCCAGCAGCTTATTAGCGGGAGACCCCGGGGAGCTGTTTTTT.